The 8 T cell receptor beta chains presented below share a single source sample, sequenced in a study of early T cells in non-severe SARS-CoV-2 infection. Using its own MiXCR run on the 5' RACE reads, TCRdb lists one record per CDR3 protein. The table shows more than 60,000 distinct CDR3 sequences, with about 9.4% occurring only once. The sequenced sample was whole blood. The receptor set was obtained from an adult who was a healthcare worker with PCR-confirmed SARS-CoV-2 infection or an uninfected control (not recorded which).

The chain couples TRBV6-1 to TRBJ1-2, with 7 nucleotides matching TRBD1. The CDR3 totals 15 residues. V lost 4 bases and J lost 3; bases outside the gene matches: 8. The germline V gene encodes CDR1 MNHNS and CDR2 SASEGT. CDR3: CASSGDSPIYYGYTF. The CDR3 DNA reads as TGTGCCAGCAGTGGGGACAGCCCCATCTACTATGGCTACACCTTC.

The DNA for the CDR3 is TGTGCCAGCACCCCGAGGCTTGTGGGGGTCACTGAAGCTTTCTTT. This translates into CASTPRLVGVTEAFF. This chain uses TRBV12-3 or TRBV12-4 with TRBJ1-1; tentatively, D is TRBD1 (5 bases). Trimming cost V 7 bases and J 4 bases, with 19 bases left between them. This CDR3 is 15 amino acids long.

This clonotype was recorded many times. CDR3: CASSVGSGAGYGYTF. For the CDR3, the DNA is TGTGCCAGCAGCGTAGGATCAGGGGCGGGCTATGGCTACACCTTC. V and J are TRBV9 and TRBJ1-2; D may be TRBD1 (6 bases). CDR1 and CDR2 (germline): SGDLS, YYNGEE. The V and J ends lost 0 bases and 4 bases respectively, with 13 bases between them. This CDR3 contains 15 residues.

This clonotype showed up just a few times. The chain recombines TRBV19 with TRBJ2-2, with a weak D call TRBD2 (7 bases). Trimming cost V 3 bases and J 7 bases, with 15 bases left between them. Germline CDR1 and CDR2: LNHDA and SQIVND (reference sequence). The CDR3 contains 15 residues. CDR3 in amino acids: CASSIIYREGGELFF. CDR3 DNA sequence: TGTGCCAGTAGTATTATCTACAGGGAGGGCGGGGAGCTGTTTTTT.

This clonotype was counted once. The chain uses TRBV29-1 and TRBJ2-1; weak D call: TRBD1 (5 bases). Germline CDR1 SQVTM, CDR2 ANQGSEA. Between the trimmed V and J ends, which lost 7 bases and 7 bases, there was a span of 14 bases. This CDR3 contains 12 residues. CDR3: CSGWVAGNEQFF. The DNA of the CDR3 is TGCAGCGGTTGGGTGGCAGGGAATGAGCAGTTCTTC.

J is TRBJ2-3 and V is TRBV7-9, with TRBD2 matching 11 bases. CDR3 length equals 20 residues. The germline gives CDR1 SEHNR, CDR2 FQNEAQ (reference sequence). V shed 3 bases and J 0 bases; nucleotides not matched to a gene: 14. This CDR3 is CASSFWASGRPRTSTDTQYF. The CDR3, as DNA: TGTGCCAGCAGCTTTTGGGCTAGCGGGAGGCCAAGGACTAGCACAGATACGCAGTATTTT.

The sample holds many counts of this clonotype. This chain joins TRBV2 and TRBJ1-4, with D possibly being TRBD1 (6 bases). Germline CDR1 is SNHLY and CDR2 is FYNNEI. V lost 6 bases and J 5 bases, leaving 16 bases between the germline ends. The CDR3 sequence is 15 residues long. The CDR3 DNA reads TGTGCCAGCAGAGCATTCAGGGGTTCGAATGAAAAACTGTTTTTT. This translates into CASRAFRGSNEKLFF.

This clonotype was observed at least ten times. The chain combines TRBV6-6 with TRBJ2-4; TRBD2 is a possible D gene (7 bases). CDR3 length: 16 residues. Germline V gene sequence: CDR1 MNHNY, CDR2 SVGAGI (reference sequence). V dropped 3 bases and J dropped 6 bases, with 18 bases sitting between them. Here the CDR3 reads CASSYRGAGALNIQYF. DNA of the CDR3: TGTGCCAGCAGTTATCGAGGGGCGGGGGCCCTAAACATTCAGTACTTC.